The 15 T cell receptor beta chains below come from one sample, sequenced in a study of blood T cell repertoires in COVID-19. Sequenced by immunoSEQ multiplex PCR; TCRdb stores in-frame clones only, minus some. The table has approximately 340,000 clones, approximately 90% seen once. Sequencing was done on a sample of PBMCs or T cells enriched from blood (not recorded which). The receptors shown here come from a woman in her thirties or forties who had been exposed to COVID-19.

The chain employs TRBV18 and TRBJ1-4, with 7 bases aligning to TRBD1. With 4 bases clipped from V and 7 bases from J, the junction kept 6 bases outside the gene matches. The CDR3 extends over 14 amino acids. CDR1 KGHSH and CDR2 LQKENI come from the germline V gene. Here the CDR3 reads CASSRQGGSEKLFF. In nucleotides, the CDR3 is TGTGCCAGCTCACGACAGGGTGGGAGTGAAAAACTGTTTTTT.

This clone appeared a single time. This chain joins TRBV7-8 and TRBJ2-1, with 7 bases lining up with TRBD2. Germline V gene lookup returns CDR1 SGHVS and CDR2 FQNEAQ. The CDR3 sequence is 16 residues long. V was clipped by 4 bases and J by 1 base; unmatched bases: 7. DNA for the CDR3: TGTGCCAGCAGCTCACAGCCGGGACTATCCTACAATGAGCAGTTCTTC. Encoded protein: CASSSQPGLSYNEQFF.

This clone showed up just a few times. This chain links TRBV5-1 with TRBJ2-1; 9 nucleotides line up with TRBD2. V lost 3 bases, J lost 2 bases, and 6 bases stayed unmatched. Germline-derived CDR1 and CDR2 are SGHRS and YFSETQ. CDR3 length equals 16 residues. This CDR3 reads CASSSSGLATYNEQFF. CDR3 bases: TGCGCCAGCAGCTCAAGTGGACTAGCGACCTACAATGAGCAGTTCTTC.

This chain joins TRBV5-1 and TRBJ2-1; 7 bases match TRBD1. Germline lookup yields CDR1 SGHRS and CDR2 YFSETQ. This CDR3 has 15 amino acids. V lost 4 bases to trimming and J lost 2 bases; unmatched junction nucleotides: 6. The CDR3: CASSTSGTAYNEQFF. The CDR3 nucleotides are TGCGCCAGCAGCACCTCCGGGACAGCCTACAATGAGCAGTTCTTC.

The rearrangement links TRBV24-1 to TRBJ2-3; D possibly corresponds to TRBD1 (6 bases). V shed 4 bases and J shed 6 bases, with 16 bases lying between them. This CDR3 spans 15 amino acids. The V gene's germline CDR1 is KGHDR and CDR2 SFDVKD. Here the CDR3 reads CATSDPGQGFDTQYF. In DNA, the CDR3 is TGTGCCACCAGTGACCCCGGGCAGGGGTTCGATACGCAGTATTTT.

This rearrangement joins TRBV30 to TRBJ1-2; D unresolved. V was pared by 2 bases and J by 8 bases, with 15 bases between. Germline CDR1 GTSNPN, CDR2 SVGIG (reference sequence). The CDR3 spans 13 residues. CDR3 in amino acids: CAWSSVEQYGYTF. The DNA for the CDR3 is TGTGCCTGGAGTTCAGTGGAACAGTACGGCTACACCTTC.

The chain has TRBV5-1 and TRBJ1-1; D may be TRBD1 (5 bases). The CDR3 extends over 13 amino acids. The germline gives CDR1 SGHRS, CDR2 YFSETQ. V was cut by 4 bases and J by 4 bases, with 11 bases left in between. The DNA of the CDR3 is TGCGCCAGCAGCCTCCACGGGGGCACTGAAGCTTTCTTT. Translating gives CASSLHGGTEAFF.

V is TRBV5-4 and J is TRBJ1-4; maybe TRBD1 (6 bases). V was clipped by 4 bases and J by 6 bases, with 13 bases between them. The CDR3 totals 14 residues. The germline V gene encodes CDR1 SGHNT and CDR2 YYREEE (reference sequence). This CDR3 reads CASSVWGQDEKLFF. The CDR3 DNA is TGTGCCAGCAGCGTTTGGGGGCAAGATGAAAAACTGTTTTTT.

The V call is TRBV18, the J call TRBJ2-3; D might be TRBD2 (5 bases). V was pared by 5 bases and J by 2 bases, with 11 bases between. Germline lookup yields CDR1 KGHSH and CDR2 LQKENI. CDR3 length: 14 residues. The DNA for the CDR3 is TGTGCCAGCTCATCCGCCGGGGTCACAGATACGCAGTATTTT. Translated: CASSSAGVTDTQYF.

CDR3 sequence (DNA): TGCGCCAGCAGCTGGGGGACAGGGCCATCGAATGGCTACACCTTC. This translates into CASSWGTGPSNGYTF. This chain joins TRBV5-1 and TRBJ1-2, with 9 bases fitting TRBD1. The CDR3 runs to 15 residues. V trimming: 3 bases; J trimming: 6 bases; junction bases outside the gene matches: 9. Per the germline V gene, CDR1 is SGHRS and CDR2 is YFSETQ.

The rearrangement joins TRBV6-5 to TRBJ1-1, with D hard to call. The CDR3 spans 13 residues. CDR1 and CDR2 (germline): MNHEY, SVGAGI. V shed 7 bases and J shed 1 base, with 10 bases lying between them. The CDR3 loop is CASKAQPNTEAFF. CDR3 in DNA: TGTGCCAGCAAGGCACAGCCGAACACTGAAGCTTTCTTT.

The rearrangement uses TRBV30 and TRBJ1-4; TRBD1 matches at 7 bases. This CDR3 has 15 amino acids. Trimming cost V 6 bases and J 8 bases; bases outside gene matches: 15. Germline V CDR1 and CDR2: GTSNPN, SVGIG (reference sequence). The CDR3 DNA reads as TGTGCCTGCCTGAGACAGGGAATTCTCGAGGAAAAACTGTTTTTT. It is translated as CACLRQGILEEKLFF.

The chain uses TRBV5-1 and TRBJ1-5; perhaps TRBD1 as D (5 bases). The CDR3 is 15 residues long. Germline-derived CDR1 and CDR2 are SGHRS and YFSETQ. The V end lost 2 bases, the J end lost 2 bases, and 11 bases lay between the germline ends. CDR3 sequence (DNA): TGCGCCAGCAGCTTACGAGGGGAGGGCAATCAGCCCCAGCATTTT. It encodes CASSLRGEGNQPQHF.

J is TRBJ1-2 and V is TRBV5-4; possibly TRBD1 for D (6 bases). V lost 4 bases to trimming and J lost 5 bases, with 15 bases between them. The CDR3 has 14 amino acids. CDR1 is SGHNT, CDR2 YYREEE, per germline (reference sequence). The CDR3 sequence is CASSADRKSYGYTF. In DNA, the CDR3 is TGTGCCAGCAGCGCAGACAGGAAATCGTATGGCTACACCTTC.

The V gene is TRBV19, the J gene TRBJ1-1; 7 bases line up with TRBD1. The germline V gene has CDR1 LNHDA and CDR2 SQIVND (reference sequence). J lost 1 base, V lost 5 bases, and 7 bases had no gene match. The CDR3 loop spans 15 amino acids. Here the CDR3 DNA reads TGTGCCAGTAGTGTGCAGGACAGGCAGAACACTGAAGCTTTCTTT. Its protein product is CASSVQDRQNTEAFF.